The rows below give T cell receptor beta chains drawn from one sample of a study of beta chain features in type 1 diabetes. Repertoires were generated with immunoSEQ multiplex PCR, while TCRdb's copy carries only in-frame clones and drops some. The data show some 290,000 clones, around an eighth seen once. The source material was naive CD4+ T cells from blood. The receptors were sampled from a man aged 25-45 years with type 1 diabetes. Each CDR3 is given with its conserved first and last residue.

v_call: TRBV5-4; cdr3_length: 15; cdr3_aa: CASSLDRARDEKLFF
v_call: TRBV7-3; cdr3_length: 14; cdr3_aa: CASSPSTGHNEQFF
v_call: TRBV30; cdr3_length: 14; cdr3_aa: CAWSDRGGWGTQYF
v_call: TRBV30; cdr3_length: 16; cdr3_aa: CAWSAGGTGGAQPQHF
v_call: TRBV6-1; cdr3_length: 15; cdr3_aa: CASSGQPSGANVLTF
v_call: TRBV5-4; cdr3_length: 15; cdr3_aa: CASSLEPGLNVEAFF
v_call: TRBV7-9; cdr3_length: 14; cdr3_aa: CASSPQGSRTEAFF
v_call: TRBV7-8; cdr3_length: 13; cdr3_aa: CASSKAGYNEQFF
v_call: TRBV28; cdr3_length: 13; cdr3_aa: CASSLLQGNEQYF
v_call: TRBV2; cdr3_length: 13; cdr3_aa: CASSELLTGELFF
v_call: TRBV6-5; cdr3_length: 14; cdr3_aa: CASSLQGIPGELFF
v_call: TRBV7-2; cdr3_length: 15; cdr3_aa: CASSLFATTTYEQYF
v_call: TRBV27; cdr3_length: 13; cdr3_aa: CASRLSSYNEQFF
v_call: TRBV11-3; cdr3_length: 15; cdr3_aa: CASSSRTSGRSEQFF
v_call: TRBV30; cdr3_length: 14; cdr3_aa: CAWNPKRSEETQYF
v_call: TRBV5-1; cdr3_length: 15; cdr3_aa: CASSPGQGGNQPQHF
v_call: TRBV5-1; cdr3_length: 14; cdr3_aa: CASSLGVLTYEQYF
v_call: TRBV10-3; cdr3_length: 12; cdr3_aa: CATQDTFTEAFF
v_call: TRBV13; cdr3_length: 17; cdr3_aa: CASSFFEGRGADGELFF
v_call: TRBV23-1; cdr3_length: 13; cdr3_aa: CASSHQGAGGYTF
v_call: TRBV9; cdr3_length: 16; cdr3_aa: CASSVTRTSFPDTQYF
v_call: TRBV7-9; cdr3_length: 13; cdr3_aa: CASSLGAGNTIYF
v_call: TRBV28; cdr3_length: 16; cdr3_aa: CASSPSKGQGFETQYF
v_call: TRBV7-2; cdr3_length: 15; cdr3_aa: CASSGGTGFYNEQFF